Detailed here is one T cell receptor (beta chain). The antigen is undetermined. Methotrexate plus calcineurin inhibitor accompanied controls' myeloablative marrow transplants; sampling was 1 year later. Assay used: immunoSEQ multiplex PCR; TCRdb lists only in-frame clones, some missing. The sample holds about 15,000 clones, over 75% seen once. This specimen comes from a study of T cells after posttransplantation cyclophosphamide. Whole-study findings and limits: Later post-transplant blood repertoires were often dominated by donor CD8+ memory clones. TRB clonality was highly associated with recipient CMV seropositivity and reactivation. Blood and skin or GI T cell repertoires showed limited TRB overlap.

This sample comprised PBMCs, obtained after an allogeneic stem cell transplant with a calcineurin inhibitor and methotrexate. The TCR was taken from a male patient aged 50 or older who received an allogeneic stem cell transplant from an unrelated donor, was CMV-positive, and had chronic GVHD only. Among the T cells, some may be from the graft donor.

The CDR3, as DNA: TGTGCCAGCAGCCTCCAAGGGGAAGGACAGACTAATTCACCCCTCCACTTT. It translates to CASSLQGEGQTNSPLHF. The chain carries TRBV5-5 and TRBJ1-6; weak D call: TRBD1 (6 bases). The CDR3 sequence is 17 residues long. Trimming took 4 bases from V and 6 from J, leaving 20 bases between them. Germline V gene data show CDR1 as SGHKS and CDR2 as YYEKEE (reference sequence).